One and the same sample provided the 32 T cell receptor beta chains below, sequenced in a study of cytotoxic CD8 clonotypes in ibrutinib-treated CLL. Produced via immunoSEQ multiplex PCR; TCRdb's table is partial and in-frame only. The table shows 200,000 to 250,000 clones, with around 70% occurring only once. The sequencing used PBMCs, collected after 12 months of ibrutinib treatment. The source of these receptors is a human donor with chronic lymphocytic leukemia.

This clone was detected once. This chain joins TRBV6-5 and TRBJ1-2, with D unclear. Trimming left V 0 bases short and J 8 bases short, with 13 bases between. This CDR3 is 14 amino acids long. Germline assignment: CDR1 MNHEY and CDR2 SVGAGI. This CDR3 is CASSYSGGIRGYTF. DNA of the CDR3: TGTGCCAGCAGTTACTCCGGAGGAATAAGGGGCTACACCTTC.

The chain is built from TRBV18 and TRBJ1-1; no firm D call. Germline V gene sequence: CDR1 KGHSH, CDR2 LQKENI. The CDR3 runs 14 residues. Trimming removed 1 base at V and 3 bases at J, with 9 bases between. In DNA, the CDR3 is TGTGCCAGCTCACCACTGTCGCCGGACACTGAAGCTTTCTTT. It codes for CASSPLSPDTEAFF. The variable domain in full, with the rest retrieved from reference TRBV18 and TRBJ1-1, is NAGVMQNPRHLVRRRGQEARLRCSPMKGHSHVYWYRQLPEEGLKFMVYLQKENIIDESGMPKERFSAEFPKEGPSILRIQQVVRGDSAAYFCASSPLSPDTEAFFGQGTRLTVV.

This clone was observed a single time. The chain uses TRBV28 and TRBJ1-4; the D is unclear. Per germline, CDR1 MDHEN and CDR2 SYDVKM. The ends were cut back, 6 bases at V and 7 bases at J, with 9 bases in the middle. This CDR3 has 12 amino acids. The CDR3 DNA reads as TGTGCCAGCAGACAGATGGGTGAAAAACTGTTTTTT. Translated: CASRQMGEKLFF.

This chain connects TRBV4-3 to TRBJ1-2; D gene unclear. CDR3 size: 15 residues. CDR1 and CDR2 from the germline V gene are LGHNA and YSLEER. Between the trimmed V and J ends, which lost 4 bases and 4 bases, there was a span of 16 bases. CDR3 sequence reads: CASSLRADARYGYTF. The CDR3 DNA reads TGCGCCAGCAGCCTCCGGGCGGACGCACGCTATGGCTACACCTTC.

This rearrangement joins TRBV5-4 to TRBJ1-2, with 8 bases aligning to TRBD1. CDR3 length: 15 residues. The trim removed 5 bases at V and 2 bases at J, leaving 8 bases unmatched. CDR1 and CDR2 from the germline V gene are SGHNT and YYREEE (reference sequence). CDR3 loop: CASSPDRGPNYGYTF. The DNA for the CDR3 is TGTGCCAGCAGTCCTGACAGGGGCCCAAACTATGGCTACACCTTC.

This clone was detected only a few times. The chain links TRBV29-1 to TRBJ2-7; TRBD2 might be the D (7 bases). Per germline, CDR1 SQVTM and CDR2 ANQGSEA. The germline V and J ends were trimmed by 7 bases and 3 bases, with 16 bases remaining between them. CDR3 length equals 13 residues. The CDR3 DNA reads TGCAGCGCGGCCCGGGGGGCGGGCTACGAGCAGTACTTC. As protein: CSAARGAGYEQYF.

This chain joins TRBV18 and TRBJ1-4; weak D call: TRBD1 (6 bases). The CDR3 sequence is 14 residues long. V gave up 2 bases and J gave up 6 bases, with 10 bases separating them. From germline, CDR1 is KGHSH and CDR2 LQKENI. This CDR3 is CASSPGTNDEKLFF. CDR3 bases: TGTGCCAGCTCACCAGGGACAAATGATGAAAAACTGTTTTTT. Supplemented by reference TRBV18 and TRBJ1-4, the full variable domain reads NAGVMQNPRHLVRRRGQEARLRCSPMKGHSHVYWYRQLPEEGLKFMVYLQKENIIDESGMPKERFSAEFPKEGPSILRIQQVVRGDSAAYFCASSPGTNDEKLFFGSGTQLSVL.

V usage is TRBV6-6 and J usage is TRBJ2-1; no clear D. The CDR3 is 15 amino acids. With 6 bases removed from V and 0 bases from J, the gap between germline ends came to 12 bases. The germline CDR1 and CDR2 sequences are MNHNY and SVGAGI (reference sequence). CDR3 region: CASSQGLSSYNEQFF. For the CDR3, the DNA is TGTGCCAGCAGCCAAGGGCTAAGCTCCTACAATGAGCAGTTCTTC.

The chain couples TRBV4-2 to TRBJ2-5, with 9 bases lining up with TRBD2. CDR3 length: 17 amino acids. Germline-derived CDR1 and CDR2 are LGHNA and YNFKEQ. The junction had 13 bases not matched to a gene; V was cut back by 4 bases and J by 4 bases. Written as DNA, the CDR3 is TGTGCCAGCAGCCCGCTGGCGGGAGGGACGTCAGGAGAGACCCAGTACTTC. Its protein product is CASSPLAGGTSGETQYF.

The chain is built from TRBV5-1 and TRBJ2-1; either TRBD1 or TRBD2 may supply D (5 bases each). Trimming pared 4 bases from V and 2 bases from J, leaving 19 bases between. Germline lookup yields CDR1 SGHRS and CDR2 YFSETQ. The CDR3 loop spans 17 amino acids. The CDR3, as DNA: TGCGCCAGCAGCACCAACCGGGGCCTCGGGGCCTACAATGAGCAGTTCTTC. Its translation: CASSTNRGLGAYNEQFF.

In the case of this clone: A junction end diverges from the germline sequence, so it may reflect a read error. The rearrangement joins TRBV7-3 to TRBJ2-7; D may correspond to TRBD1 or TRBD2 (5 bases each). This CDR3 region has 13 residues. Germline-derived CDR1 and CDR2 are SGHTA and FQGTGA. This CDR3 is CASSDPGTDQLHF. CDR3 DNA sequence: TGTGCCAGCAGCGACCCCGGGACCGACCAGCTGCACTTC.

The chain uses TRBV6-1 and TRBJ2-7; no clear D gene. Germline CDR1 MNHNS, CDR2 SASEGT. The CDR3 length is 11 residues. Trimming cost V 7 bases and J 3 bases, with 7 bases left between them. The CDR3 sequence is CASKENYEQYF. The CDR3 DNA sequence: TGTGCCAGCAAAGAAAACTACGAGCAGTACTTC.

The chain carries TRBV28 and TRBJ2-5; D is uncertain. CDR3 length equals 14 residues. Germline-derived CDR1 and CDR2 are MDHEN and SYDVKM. The V end lost 2 bases, the J end lost 1 base, and 8 bases lay between the germline ends. CDR3 nucleotides: TGTGCCAGCAGTTTAGATCCCGCCCAAGAGACCCAGTACTTC. Protein: CASSLDPAQETQYF.

The chain joins TRBV30 to TRBJ1-2, with TRBD1 as a possible D gene (5 bases). CDR1 is GTSNPN, CDR2 SVGIG, per germline (reference sequence). Trimming removed 4 bases from V and 3 bases from J, with 12 bases in between. This CDR3 has 13 residues. DNA of the CDR3: TGTGCCTGGAAGCTGTGGGGGGACTATGGCTACACCTTC. Amino acid sequence: CAWKLWGDYGYTF.

This chain connects TRBV5-1 to TRBJ1-2, with 9 nucleotides matching TRBD1. Germline loops: CDR1 SGHRS, CDR2 YFSETQ. CDR3 length: 15 residues. The junction had 6 bases not matched to a gene; V was cut back by 4 bases and J by 2 bases. The chain's CDR3 is CASSHTDRGNYGYTF. The CDR3 coding sequence is TGCGCCAGCAGCCACACGGACAGGGGAAACTATGGCTACACCTTC.

V and J are TRBV21-1 and TRBJ2-1; the table's TRBD2 call for D was not verified on the DNA. TRBV21-1 is described as a pseudogene. The CDR3 covers 14 residues. CDR3 sequence (DNA): TGTGCCAGCAGCAAGGGGAGCTCCTATAATGAGCAGTTCTTC. It encodes CASSKGSSYNEQFF.

The gene calls are TRBV15 and TRBJ2-7, with 11 bases lining up with TRBD2. J was trimmed by 3 bases and V by 4 bases; bases with no gene match: 8. The CDR3 runs 16 residues. In germline, CDR1 is LNHNV, CDR2 YYDKDF (reference sequence). CDR3 DNA: TGTGCCACCAGCACTCCCGGACTAGCGGGTCTCTACGAGCAGTACTTC. Translating it yields CATSTPGLAGLYEQYF.

The genes are TRBV28 and TRBJ1-1; no reliable D call. Germline V gives CDR1 MDHEN, CDR2 SYDVKM. The CDR3 covers 12 residues. The V gene lost 1 base and the J gene lost 4 bases, with 4 bases spanning the gap. This CDR3 is CASSLLVTEAFF. CDR3 coding DNA: TGTGCCAGCAGTTTATTAGTCACTGAAGCTTTCTTT.

The V gene is TRBV28, the J gene TRBJ2-3; TRBD2 is a possible D gene (6 bases). This CDR3 spans 15 amino acids. The V gene's germline CDR1 is MDHEN and CDR2 SYDVKM. Trimming left V 11 bases short and J 4 bases short, with 22 bases between. The DNA of the CDR3 is TGTGCCGTCGTTGAGGCGGGACGGTCATCAGATACGCAGTATTTT. This encodes CAVVEAGRSSDTQYF.

The CDR3 sequence is CASSSQTGPSYGYTF. The CDR3 DNA is TGTGCCAGCAGCAGTCAGACAGGGCCGTCCTATGGCTACACCTTC. This chain joins TRBV7-2 and TRBJ1-2; 7 bases agree with TRBD1. Trimming cost V 5 bases and J 4 bases; bases outside gene matches: 10. The germline V gene encodes CDR1 SGHTA and CDR2 FQGNSA. The CDR3 spans 15 residues.

The chain joins TRBV19 to TRBJ2-1; TRBD2 matches 14 bases. CDR3 length: 17 amino acids. Germline V gene sequence: CDR1 LNHDA, CDR2 SQIVND (reference sequence). The V and J ends lost 4 bases and 6 bases, in that order; junction bases with no gene match: 8. This CDR3 is CASSTRGGTSGSNEQFF. The CDR3 nucleotides read TGTGCCAGTAGTACCAGGGGAGGGACTAGCGGGAGCAATGAGCAGTTCTTC.

This clone appeared once. The chain joins TRBV5-3 to TRBJ2-7; tentatively, D is TRBD2 (5 bases). TRBV5-3 is given ORF status, its function remaining uncertain. This CDR3 contains 14 residues. V was pared by 4 bases and J by 3 bases, with 14 bases between. CDR3 protein: CARSQMLSGYEQYF. Here the CDR3 DNA reads TGTGCCAGAAGCCAAATGCTCAGCGGCTACGAGCAGTACTTC.

The CDR3 nucleotides are TGCGCCAGCAGCCAAGATCGCGGAATTAGGACTGAAGCTTTCTTT. This sequence encodes CASSQDRGIRTEAFF. The rearrangement joins TRBV4-1 to TRBJ1-1; D is undetermined. Germline V gene data show CDR1 as MGHRA and CDR2 as YSYEKL. This CDR3 has 15 amino acids. Trimming left V 0 bases short and J 5 bases short, with 13 bases between.

The J gene is TRBJ2-7, the V gene TRBV27; TRBD2 might be the D (6 bases). V lost 4 bases to trimming and J lost 5 bases, with 12 bases between them. CDR3 size: 13 residues. Germline V gene data show CDR1 as MNHEY and CDR2 as SMNVEV (reference sequence). This CDR3 is CASSWGVGDEQYF. CDR3 nucleotide sequence: TGTGCCAGCAGTTGGGGGGTAGGTGACGAGCAGTACTTC.

This sequence joins TRBV6-6 and TRBJ1-5, with D possibly being TRBD1 (5 bases). In germline, CDR1 is MNHNY, CDR2 SVGAGI (reference sequence). V shed 7 bases and J shed 5 bases, with 9 bases lying between them. This CDR3 comprises 12 residues. This CDR3 is CASNLGDQPQHF. Here the CDR3 DNA reads TGTGCCAGCAATCTGGGGGATCAGCCCCAGCATTTT.

This rearrangement joins TRBV28 to TRBJ1-1; D is undetermined. The germline V gene has CDR1 MDHEN and CDR2 SYDVKM. The CDR3 runs to 12 residues. V was pared by 7 bases and J by 1 base, with 7 bases between. The CDR3 DNA reads TGTGCCAGCACCCCGAGGAACACTGAAGCTTTCTTT. Translation gives CASTPRNTEAFF.

The chain carries TRBV6-5 and TRBJ2-3, with no clear D. CDR3 length: 11 amino acids. From germline, CDR1 is MNHEY and CDR2 SVGAGI. V dropped 5 bases and J dropped 4 bases, with 4 bases sitting between them. The CDR3 DNA reads as TGTGCCAGCAGTCCTGCAGATACGCAGTATTTT. This encodes CASSPADTQYF.

The chain couples TRBV7-3 to TRBJ1-1, with D possibly being TRBD1 (5 bases). Germline V gives CDR1 SGHTA, CDR2 FQGTGA. This CDR3 has 15 residues. V lost 1 base and J 1 base, leaving 10 bases between the germline ends. The CDR3 loop is CASSLSRQRNTEAFF. The CDR3 DNA sequence: TGTGCCAGCAGCTTAAGCCGACAGCGGAACACTGAAGCTTTCTTT.

V gene TRBV27 combines with J gene TRBJ1-3; no firm D call. This CDR3 is 17 amino acids long. Trimming removed 0 bases at V and 1 base at J, with 13 bases between. The germline V gene has CDR1 MNHEY and CDR2 SMNVEV (reference sequence). The DNA for the CDR3 is TGTGCCAGCAGTTTATCGTTTACCTCCTTGTCTGGAAACACCATATATTTT. Its protein product is CASSLSFTSLSGNTIYF.

The chain is built from TRBV7-8 and TRBJ1-4; TRBD1 is a possible D gene (5 bases). The germline gives CDR1 SGHVS, CDR2 FQNEAQ. V was trimmed by 0 bases and J by 8 bases, leaving 19 bases between them. The CDR3 extends over 17 amino acids. The CDR3 DNA sequence: TGTGCCAGCAGCTTAGCGAATATGGGAGGGGACGTCGAAAAACTGTTTTTT. Translation: CASSLANMGGDVEKLFF.

The chain combines TRBV7-2 with TRBJ2-4; the D call may be TRBD1 or TRBD2 (6 bases each). Per the germline V gene, CDR1 is SGHTA and CDR2 is FQGNSA. The ends were cut back, 6 bases at V and 3 bases at J, with 12 bases in the middle. CDR3 length: 14 amino acids. The CDR3 coding sequence is TGTGCCAGCAGAGGGGGGCGGAACAAAAACATTCAGTACTTC. It yields the protein CASRGGRNKNIQYF.

The rearrangement joins TRBV27 to TRBJ2-6; TRBD2 is a possible D gene (5 bases). Per the germline V gene, CDR1 is MNHEY and CDR2 is SMNVEV (reference sequence). V lost 7 bases to trimming and J lost 4 bases, with 17 bases between them. The CDR3 is 16 amino acids. The DNA of the CDR3 is TGTGCCAGCACATCTCGCTCGGGAACCGGGGCCAACGTCCTGACTTTC. Encoded protein: CASTSRSGTGANVLTF.